One and the same sample provided the 11 T cell receptor beta chains below, sequenced in a study of human versus mouse CDR3 diversity and MHC coevolution. Measured with immunoSEQ multiplex PCR; TCRdb has only the in-frame clones, and not every one. The sample has 80,000 or so clones, just over 90% seen once. The sequenced material came from naive CD4+ T cells from blood. Subset in this sample: CD45RO-negative CD62L-positive naive CD4 T cells. These receptors all stem from a person aged 25-75 years in good health.

The chain carries TRBV11-2 and TRBJ1-3; D gene unclear. The germline V gene encodes CDR1 SGHAT and CDR2 FQNNGV. The CDR3 sequence is 15 residues long. The ends were cut back, 2 bases at V and 0 bases at J, with 8 bases in the middle. In DNA, the CDR3 is TGTGCCAGCAGCTTATACGAGGCCTCTGGAAACACCATATATTTT. This encodes CASSLYEASGNTIYF. Full variable domain (rest looked up from reference TRBV11-2 and TRBJ1-3): EAGVAQSPRYKIIEKRQSVAFWCNPISGHATLYWYQQILGQGPKLLIQFQNNGVVDDSQLPKDRFSAERLKGVDSTLKIQPAKLEDSAVYLCASSLYEASGNTIYFGEGSWLTVV.

The V gene is TRBV27, the J gene TRBJ2-1; possibly TRBD1 for D (6 bases). The CDR3 covers 15 residues. The V gene's germline CDR1 is MNHEY and CDR2 SMNVEV (reference sequence). V lost 2 bases and J lost 2, with 10 bases in between. The CDR3 is CASSLEGEPYNEQFF. The CDR3 coding sequence is TGTGCCAGCAGTTTAGAGGGGGAGCCCTACAATGAGCAGTTCTTC.

The gene calls are TRBV9 and TRBJ1-6; D remains unclear. The CDR3 is 14 amino acids. Germline values: CDR1 SGDLS, CDR2 YYNGEE. V dropped 4 bases and J dropped 7 bases, with 12 bases sitting between them. The CDR3 loop reads CASSFGRINSPLHF. DNA for the CDR3: TGTGCCAGCAGCTTCGGCAGGATCAATTCACCCCTCCACTTT.

The rearrangement joins TRBV19 to TRBJ2-1; the D gene is possibly TRBD1 (5 bases). The ends were cut back, 0 bases at V and 5 bases at J, with 17 bases in the middle. CDR3 size: 17 residues. Germline-derived CDR1 and CDR2 are LNHDA and SQIVND (reference sequence). This chain's CDR3 is CASSIEGRGIANNEQFF. The CDR3 nucleotides read TGTGCCAGTAGTATAGAAGGTAGGGGAATCGCGAACAATGAGCAGTTCTTC.

The chain has TRBV5-1 and TRBJ2-7, with 8 bases fitting TRBD2. Trimming at V came to 6 bases and at J to 0 bases, leaving 5 bases not matched to a gene. Per the germline V gene, CDR1 is SGHRS and CDR2 is YFSETQ. The CDR3 contains 14 residues. The chain's CDR3 is CASMELADSYEQYF. CDR3 DNA sequence: TGCGCCAGCATGGAACTAGCGGACTCCTACGAGCAGTACTTC. Combining the CDR3 with reference TRBV5-1 and TRBJ2-7 gives the whole variable domain KAGVTQTPRYLIKTRGQQVTLSCSPISGHRSVSWYQQTPGQGLQFLFEYFSETQRNKGNFPGRFSGRQFSNSRSEMNVSTLELGDSALYLCASMELADSYEQYFGPGTRLTVT.

V gene TRBV5-6 combines with J gene TRBJ2-7; 9 nucleotides match TRBD1. There are 13 residues in the CDR3. J gave up 6 bases and V 5 bases, and 6 bases lay outside the gene matches. In germline, CDR1 is SGHDT, CDR2 YYEEEE. The CDR3 region has the DNA TGTGCCAGCAGTTCCGGGACAGGGCGCGAGCAGTACTTC. Translating it yields CASSSGTGREQYF.

CDR3 DNA sequence: TGTGCCAGCAGCCCGGCCGGGACAGGGAACTATGGCTACACCTTC. It encodes CASSPAGTGNYGYTF. The gene calls are TRBV5-4 and TRBJ1-2, with TRBD1 matching 9 bases. CDR1 SGHNT and CDR2 YYREEE come from the germline V gene (reference sequence). V shed 4 bases and J 2 bases; nucleotides not matched to a gene: 6. The CDR3 is 15 amino acids.

The chain carries TRBV28 and TRBJ1-4, with D perhaps TRBD1 (5 bases). The CDR3 spans 15 residues. Deletions cut 5 bases from V and 8 bases from J, with 18 bases between. Germline CDR1 MDHEN, CDR2 SYDVKM. The CDR3 loop is CASSPPGGGQEKLFF. For the CDR3, the DNA is TGTGCCAGCAGTCCCCCGGGGGGAGGCCAAGAAAAACTGTTTTTT.

The CDR3 region has the DNA TGTGCCAGCAGCTCCCGGGGGGGAGGGACAGGGGAGCAGTACTTC. Translating it yields CASSSRGGGTGEQYF. The V gene is TRBV9, the J gene TRBJ2-7; the D gene is possibly TRBD1 (9 bases). Germline lookup yields CDR1 SGDLS and CDR2 YYNGEE. The V end was cut by 4 bases, the J end by 7 bases, with 21 bases between. The CDR3 runs to 15 residues.

The CDR3 loop is CASSPHRDRANQPQHF. DNA of the CDR3: TGTGCCAGCAGTCCCCACCGGGACAGAGCAAATCAGCCCCAGCATTTT. The rearrangement links TRBV27 to TRBJ1-5; 7 positions agree with TRBD1. CDR3 length: 16 amino acids. Germline V CDR1 and CDR2: MNHEY, SMNVEV (reference sequence). J gave up 4 bases and V 5 bases, and 11 bases lay outside the gene matches.

The chain joins TRBV27 to TRBJ2-6; D not resolved. The CDR3 is made up of 17 amino acids. CDR1 and CDR2 (germline): MNHEY, SMNVEV (reference sequence). Trimming stripped 4 bases from V and 0 bases from J, with 13 bases between. DNA of the CDR3: TGTGCCAGCAGTTCCTTCCCTCTCGGCTCTGGGGCCAACGTCCTGACTTTC. Translating gives CASSSFPLGSGANVLTF.